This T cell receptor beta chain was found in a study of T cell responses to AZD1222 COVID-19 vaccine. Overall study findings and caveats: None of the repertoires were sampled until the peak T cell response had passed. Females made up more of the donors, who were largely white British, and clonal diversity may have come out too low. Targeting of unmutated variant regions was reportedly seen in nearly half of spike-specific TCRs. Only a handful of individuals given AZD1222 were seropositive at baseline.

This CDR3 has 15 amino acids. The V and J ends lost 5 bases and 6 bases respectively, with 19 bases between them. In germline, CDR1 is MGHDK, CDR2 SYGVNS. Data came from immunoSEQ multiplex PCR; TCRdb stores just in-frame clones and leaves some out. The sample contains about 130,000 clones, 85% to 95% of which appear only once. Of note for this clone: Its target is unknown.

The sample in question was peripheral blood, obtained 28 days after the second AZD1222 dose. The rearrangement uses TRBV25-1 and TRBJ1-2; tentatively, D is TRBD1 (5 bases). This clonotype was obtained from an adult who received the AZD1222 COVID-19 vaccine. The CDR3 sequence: CASSPQRGVTHGYTF. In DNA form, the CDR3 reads TGTGCCAGCAGTCCACAGAGGGGTGTAACTCATGGCTACACCTTC.